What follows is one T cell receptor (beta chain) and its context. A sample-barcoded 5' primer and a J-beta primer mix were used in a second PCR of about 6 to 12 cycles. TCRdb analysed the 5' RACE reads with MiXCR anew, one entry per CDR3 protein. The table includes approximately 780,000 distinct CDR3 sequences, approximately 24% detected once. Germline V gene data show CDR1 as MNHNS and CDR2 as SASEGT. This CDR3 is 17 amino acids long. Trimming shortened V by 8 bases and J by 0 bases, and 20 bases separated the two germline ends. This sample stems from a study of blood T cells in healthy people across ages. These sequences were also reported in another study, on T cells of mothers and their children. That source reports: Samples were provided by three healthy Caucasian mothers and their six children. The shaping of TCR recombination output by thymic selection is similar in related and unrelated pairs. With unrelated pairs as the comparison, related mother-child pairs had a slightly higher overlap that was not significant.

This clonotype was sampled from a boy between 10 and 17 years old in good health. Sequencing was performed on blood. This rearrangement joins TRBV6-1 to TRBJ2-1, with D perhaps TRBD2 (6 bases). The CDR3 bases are TGTGCCAGCGGCGCTCCGGCGGGACGCAGCTCCTACAATGAGCAGTTCTTC. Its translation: CASGAPAGRSSYNEQFF.